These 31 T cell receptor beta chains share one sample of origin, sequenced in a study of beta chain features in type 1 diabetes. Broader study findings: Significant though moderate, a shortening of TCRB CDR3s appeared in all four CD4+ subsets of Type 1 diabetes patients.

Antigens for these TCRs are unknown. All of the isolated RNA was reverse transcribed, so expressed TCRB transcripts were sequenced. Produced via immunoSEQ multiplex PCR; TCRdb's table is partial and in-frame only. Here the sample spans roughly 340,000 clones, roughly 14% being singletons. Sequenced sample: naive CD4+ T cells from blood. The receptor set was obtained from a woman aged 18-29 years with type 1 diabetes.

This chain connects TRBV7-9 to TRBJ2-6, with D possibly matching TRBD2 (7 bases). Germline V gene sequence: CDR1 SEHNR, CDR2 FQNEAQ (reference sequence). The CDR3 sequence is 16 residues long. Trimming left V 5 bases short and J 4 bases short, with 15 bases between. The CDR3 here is CASSPFGGRGANVLTF. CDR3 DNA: TGTGCCAGCAGCCCCTTCGGGGGGCGAGGGGCCAACGTCCTGACTTTC.

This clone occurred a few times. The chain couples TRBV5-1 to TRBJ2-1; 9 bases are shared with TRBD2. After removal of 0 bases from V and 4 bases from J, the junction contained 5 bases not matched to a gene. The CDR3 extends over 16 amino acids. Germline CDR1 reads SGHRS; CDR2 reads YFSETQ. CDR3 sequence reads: CASSLAAGGPYNEQFF. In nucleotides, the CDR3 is TGCGCCAGCAGCTTGGCGGCGGGAGGGCCTTACAATGAGCAGTTCTTC.

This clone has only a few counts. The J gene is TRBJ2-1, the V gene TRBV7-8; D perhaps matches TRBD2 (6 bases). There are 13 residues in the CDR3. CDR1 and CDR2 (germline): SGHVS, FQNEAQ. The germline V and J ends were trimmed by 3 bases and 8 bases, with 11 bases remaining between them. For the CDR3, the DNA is TGTGCCAGCAGCTTTCGACGGAGGGATGAGCAGTTCTTC. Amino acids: CASSFRRRDEQFF.

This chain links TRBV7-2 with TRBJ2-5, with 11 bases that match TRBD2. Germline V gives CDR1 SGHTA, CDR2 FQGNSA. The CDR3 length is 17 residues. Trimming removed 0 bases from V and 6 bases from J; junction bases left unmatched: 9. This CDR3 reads CASSLATTSGSMKTQYF. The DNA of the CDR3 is TGTGCCAGCAGCTTAGCGACAACTAGCGGGAGCATGAAGACCCAGTACTTC.

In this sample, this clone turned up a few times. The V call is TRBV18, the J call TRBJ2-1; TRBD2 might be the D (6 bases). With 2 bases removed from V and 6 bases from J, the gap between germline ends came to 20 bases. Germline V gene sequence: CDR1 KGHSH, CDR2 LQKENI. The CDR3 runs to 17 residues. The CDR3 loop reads CASSPKGGLSGVNEQFF. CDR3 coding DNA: TGTGCCAGCTCACCAAAGGGCGGGCTATCGGGAGTCAATGAGCAGTTCTTC.

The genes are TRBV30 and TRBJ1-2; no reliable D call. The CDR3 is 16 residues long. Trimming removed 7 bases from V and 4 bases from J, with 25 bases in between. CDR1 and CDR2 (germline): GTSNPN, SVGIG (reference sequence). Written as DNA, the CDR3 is TGTGCCTCCACGGTTCCGGGAGCCGGAAAGGGCTATGGCTACACCTTC. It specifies CASTVPGAGKGYGYTF.

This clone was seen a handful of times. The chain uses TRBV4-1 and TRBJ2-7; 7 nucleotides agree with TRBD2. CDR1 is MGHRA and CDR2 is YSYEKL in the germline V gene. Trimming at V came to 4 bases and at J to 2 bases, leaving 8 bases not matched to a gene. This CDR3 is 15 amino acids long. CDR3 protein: CASSRGGLATYEQYF. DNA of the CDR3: TGCGCCAGCAGCCGGGGGGGACTGGCAACCTACGAGCAGTACTTC.

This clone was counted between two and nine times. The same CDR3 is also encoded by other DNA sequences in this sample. Here the CDR3 DNA reads TGCAGCGTCGGACAGGGGGGTGAAGCTTTCTTT. The encoded protein is CSVGQGGEAFF. The chain recombines TRBV29-1 with TRBJ1-1; 10 bases are a match to TRBD1. The trim removed 6 bases at V and 7 bases at J, leaving 2 bases unmatched. There are 11 residues in the CDR3. Per germline, CDR1 SQVTM and CDR2 ANQGSEA.

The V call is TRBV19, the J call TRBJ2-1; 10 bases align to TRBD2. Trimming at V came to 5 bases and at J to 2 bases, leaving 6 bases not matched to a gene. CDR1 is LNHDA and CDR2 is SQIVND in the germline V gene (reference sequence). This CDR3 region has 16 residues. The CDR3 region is CASSPLAGATYNEQFF. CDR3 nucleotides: TGTGCCAGTAGTCCCCTAGCGGGAGCTACCTACAATGAGCAGTTCTTC.

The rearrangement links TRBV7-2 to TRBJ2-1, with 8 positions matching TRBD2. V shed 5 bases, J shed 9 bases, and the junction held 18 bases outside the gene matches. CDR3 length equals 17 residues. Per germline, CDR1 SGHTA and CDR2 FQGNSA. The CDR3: CASSLEQPGLGRGEQFF. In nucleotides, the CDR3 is TGTGCCAGCAGCCTCGAACAGCCGGGACTAGGGCGTGGTGAGCAGTTCTTC.

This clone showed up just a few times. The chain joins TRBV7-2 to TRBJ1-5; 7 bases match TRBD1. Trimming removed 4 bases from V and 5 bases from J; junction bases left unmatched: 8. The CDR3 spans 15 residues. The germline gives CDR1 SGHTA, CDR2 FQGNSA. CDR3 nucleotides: TGTGCCAGCAGCTCCGCGACAGGGACCCATCAGCCCCAGCATTTT. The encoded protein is CASSSATGTHQPQHF.

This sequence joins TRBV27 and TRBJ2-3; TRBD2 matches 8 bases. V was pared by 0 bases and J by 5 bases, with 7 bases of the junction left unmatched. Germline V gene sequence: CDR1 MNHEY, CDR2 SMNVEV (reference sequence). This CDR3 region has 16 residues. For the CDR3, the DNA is TGTGCCAGCAGTTTATCGCGCCATAGCGGGAAAGATACGCAGTATTTT. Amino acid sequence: CASSLSRHSGKDTQYF.

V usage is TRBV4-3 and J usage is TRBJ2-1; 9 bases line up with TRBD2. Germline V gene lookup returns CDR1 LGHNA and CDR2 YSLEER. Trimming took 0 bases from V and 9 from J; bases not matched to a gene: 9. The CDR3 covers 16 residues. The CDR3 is CASSQDYQREALEQFF. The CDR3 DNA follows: TGCGCCAGCAGCCAAGATTACCAGCGGGAGGCTCTTGAGCAGTTCTTC.

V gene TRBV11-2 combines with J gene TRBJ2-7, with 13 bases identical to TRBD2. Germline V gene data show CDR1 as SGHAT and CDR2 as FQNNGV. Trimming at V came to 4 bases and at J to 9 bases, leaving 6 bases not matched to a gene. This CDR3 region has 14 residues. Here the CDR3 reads CASSSGLAGSRQYV. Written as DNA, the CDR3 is TGTGCCAGCAGCTCGGGACTAGCGGGATCAAGGCAGTACGTC.

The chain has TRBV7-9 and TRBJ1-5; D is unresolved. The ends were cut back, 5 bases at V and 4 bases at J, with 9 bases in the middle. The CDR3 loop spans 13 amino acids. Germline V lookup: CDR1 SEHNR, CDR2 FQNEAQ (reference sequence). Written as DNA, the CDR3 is TGTGCCAGCAGCCGAGGCGGTAATCAGCCCCAGCATTTT. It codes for CASSRGGNQPQHF.

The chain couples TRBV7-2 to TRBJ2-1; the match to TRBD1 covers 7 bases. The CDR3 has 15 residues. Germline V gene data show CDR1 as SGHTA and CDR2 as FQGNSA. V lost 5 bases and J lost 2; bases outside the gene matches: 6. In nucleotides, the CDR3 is TGTGCCAGCAGCCCGACAGGGATGACCTACAATGAGCAGTTCTTC. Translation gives CASSPTGMTYNEQFF.

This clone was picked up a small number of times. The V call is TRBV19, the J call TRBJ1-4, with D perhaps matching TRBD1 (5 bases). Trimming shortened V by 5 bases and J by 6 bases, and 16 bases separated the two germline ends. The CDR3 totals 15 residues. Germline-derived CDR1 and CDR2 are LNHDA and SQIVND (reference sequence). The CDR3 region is CASSLRGGGYEKLFF. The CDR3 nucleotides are TGTGCCAGTAGTCTCCGCGGGGGAGGGTATGAAAAACTGTTTTTT.

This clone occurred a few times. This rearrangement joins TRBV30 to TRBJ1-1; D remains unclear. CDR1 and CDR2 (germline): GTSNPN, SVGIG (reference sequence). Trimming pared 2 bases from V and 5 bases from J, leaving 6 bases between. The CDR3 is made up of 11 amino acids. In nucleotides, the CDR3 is TGTGCCTGGAGTAAGAGGACTGAAGCTTTCTTT. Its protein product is CAWSKRTEAFF.

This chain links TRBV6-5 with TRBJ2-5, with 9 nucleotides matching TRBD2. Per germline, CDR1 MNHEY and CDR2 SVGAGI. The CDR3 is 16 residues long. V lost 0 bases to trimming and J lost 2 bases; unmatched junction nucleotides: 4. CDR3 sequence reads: CASSYSSTSGQETQYF. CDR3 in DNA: TGTGCCAGCAGTTACTCTTCGACTAGCGGACAAGAGACCCAGTACTTC.

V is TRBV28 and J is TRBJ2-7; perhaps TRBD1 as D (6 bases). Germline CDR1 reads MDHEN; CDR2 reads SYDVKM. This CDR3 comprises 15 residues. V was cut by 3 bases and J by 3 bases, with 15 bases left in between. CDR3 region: CASSLWQGLYYEQYF. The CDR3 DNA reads TGTGCCAGCAGTTTGTGGCAGGGGTTATACTACGAGCAGTACTTC.

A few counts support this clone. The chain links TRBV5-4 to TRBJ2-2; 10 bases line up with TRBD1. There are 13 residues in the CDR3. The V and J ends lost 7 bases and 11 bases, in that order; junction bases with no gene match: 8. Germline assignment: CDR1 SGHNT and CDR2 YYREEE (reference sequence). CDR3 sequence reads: CASSKTGGRELFF. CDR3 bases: TGTGCCAGCTCGAAGACAGGGGGCCGAGAGCTGTTTTTT.

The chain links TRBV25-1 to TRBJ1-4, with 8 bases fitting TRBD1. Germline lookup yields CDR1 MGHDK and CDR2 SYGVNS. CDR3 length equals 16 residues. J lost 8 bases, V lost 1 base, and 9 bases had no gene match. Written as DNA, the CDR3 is TGTGCCAGCAGTGAATCAGCCGGGACAGGCAACGAAAAACTGTTTTTT. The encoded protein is CASSESAGTGNEKLFF.

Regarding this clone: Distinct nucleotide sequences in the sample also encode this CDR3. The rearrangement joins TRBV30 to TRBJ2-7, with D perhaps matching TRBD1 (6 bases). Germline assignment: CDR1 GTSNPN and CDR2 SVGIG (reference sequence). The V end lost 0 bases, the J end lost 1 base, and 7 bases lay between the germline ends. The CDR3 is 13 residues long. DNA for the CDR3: TGTGCCTGGAGTGTGGACAGTTCCTACGAGCAGTACGTC. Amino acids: CAWSVDSSYEQYV.

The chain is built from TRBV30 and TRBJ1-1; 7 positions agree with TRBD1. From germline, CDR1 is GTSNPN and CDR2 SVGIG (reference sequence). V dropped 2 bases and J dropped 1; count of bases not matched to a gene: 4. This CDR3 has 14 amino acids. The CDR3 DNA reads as TGTGCCTGGAGTCCTCAGGGGGGGAACACTGAAGCTTTCTTT. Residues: CAWSPQGGNTEAFF. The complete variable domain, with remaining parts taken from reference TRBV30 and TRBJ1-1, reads SQTIHQWPATLVQPVGSPLSLECTVEGTSNPNLYWYRQAAGRGLQLLFYSVGIGQISSEVPQNLSASRPQDRQFILSSKKLLLSDSGFYLCAWSPQGGNTEAFFGQGTRLTVV.

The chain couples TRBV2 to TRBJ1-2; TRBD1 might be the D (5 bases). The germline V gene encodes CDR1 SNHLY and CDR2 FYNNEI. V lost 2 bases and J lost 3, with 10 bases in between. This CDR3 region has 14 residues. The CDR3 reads CASSETGGDYGYTF. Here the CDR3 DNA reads TGTGCCAGCAGTGAAACGGGAGGGGACTATGGCTACACCTTC.

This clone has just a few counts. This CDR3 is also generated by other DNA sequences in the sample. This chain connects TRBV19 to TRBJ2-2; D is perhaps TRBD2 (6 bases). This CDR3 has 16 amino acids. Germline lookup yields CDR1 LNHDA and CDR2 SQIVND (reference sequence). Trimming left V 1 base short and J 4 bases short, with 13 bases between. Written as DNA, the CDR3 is TGTGCCAGTAGTATAGGTGGGACTGGTTCCACCGGGGAGCTGTTTTTT. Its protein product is CASSIGGTGSTGELFF. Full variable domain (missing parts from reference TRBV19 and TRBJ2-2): DGGITQSPKYLFRKEGQNVTLSCEQNLNHDAMYWYRQDPGQGLRLIYYSQIVNDFQKGDIAEGYSVSREKKESFPLTVTSAQKNPTAFYLCASSIGGTGSTGELFFGEGSRLTVL.

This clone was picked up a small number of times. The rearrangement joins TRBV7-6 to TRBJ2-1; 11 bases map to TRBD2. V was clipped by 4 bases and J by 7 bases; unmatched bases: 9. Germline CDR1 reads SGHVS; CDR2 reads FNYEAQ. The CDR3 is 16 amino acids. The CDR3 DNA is TGTGCCAGCAGCTCTATTAGCGGGAGGGCCGTGAATGAGCAGTTCTTC. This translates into CASSSISGRAVNEQFF.

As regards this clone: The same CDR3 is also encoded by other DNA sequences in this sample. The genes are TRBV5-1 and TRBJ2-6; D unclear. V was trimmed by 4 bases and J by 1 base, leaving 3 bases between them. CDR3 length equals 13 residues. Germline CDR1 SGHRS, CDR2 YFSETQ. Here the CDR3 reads CASSPSGANVLTF. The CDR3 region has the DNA TGCGCCAGCAGCCCATCTGGGGCCAACGTCCTGACTTTC.

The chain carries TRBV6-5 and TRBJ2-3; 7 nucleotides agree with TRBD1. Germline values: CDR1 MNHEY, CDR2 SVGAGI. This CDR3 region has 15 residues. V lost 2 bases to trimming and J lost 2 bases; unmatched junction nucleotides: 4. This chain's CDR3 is CASSYLGQLTDTQYF. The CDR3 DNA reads TGTGCCAGCAGTTACCTGGGACAGCTCACAGATACGCAGTATTTT.

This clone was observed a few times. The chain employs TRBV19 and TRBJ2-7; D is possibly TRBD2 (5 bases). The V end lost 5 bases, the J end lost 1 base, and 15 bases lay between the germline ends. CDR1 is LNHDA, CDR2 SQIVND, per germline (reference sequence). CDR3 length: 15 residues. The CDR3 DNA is TGTGCCAGTAGTGTGGGTAGCGTGGGGTCCTACGAGCAGTACTTC. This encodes CASSVGSVGSYEQYF.

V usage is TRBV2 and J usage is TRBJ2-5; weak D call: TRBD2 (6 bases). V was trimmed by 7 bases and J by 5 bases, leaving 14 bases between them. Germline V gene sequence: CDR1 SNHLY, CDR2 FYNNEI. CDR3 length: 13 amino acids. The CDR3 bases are TGTGCCAGCACCGGCGGGGCTTGGGAGACCCAGTACTTC. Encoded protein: CASTGGAWETQYF. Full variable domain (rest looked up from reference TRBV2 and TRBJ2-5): EPEVTQTPSHQVTQMGQEVILRCVPISNHLYFYWYRQILGQKVEFLVSFYNNEISEKSEIFDDQFSVERPDGSNFTLKIRSTKLEDSAMYFCASTGGAWETQYFGPGTRLLVL.